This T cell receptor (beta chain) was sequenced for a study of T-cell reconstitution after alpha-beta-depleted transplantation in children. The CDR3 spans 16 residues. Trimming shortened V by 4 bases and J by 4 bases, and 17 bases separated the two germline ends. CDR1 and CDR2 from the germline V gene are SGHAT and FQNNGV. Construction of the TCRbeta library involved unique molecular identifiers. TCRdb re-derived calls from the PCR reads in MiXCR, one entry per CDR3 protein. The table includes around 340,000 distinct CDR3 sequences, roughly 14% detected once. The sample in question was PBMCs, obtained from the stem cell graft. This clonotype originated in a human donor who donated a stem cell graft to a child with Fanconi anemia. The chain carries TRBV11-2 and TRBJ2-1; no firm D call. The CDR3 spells CASSSLGGLEYNEQFF. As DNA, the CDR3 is TGTGCCAGCAGCTCCCTAGGTGGCCTCGAGTACAATGAGCAGTTCTTC.